Presented here are 21 T cell receptor beta chains from one specimen sequenced in a study of CD8+ T cells in alopecia areata. Treatment defined: oral pan-JAK inhibitor, 5-10 mg twice daily. Sequencing relied on a cDNA template that was reverse transcribed from extracted RNA. Data came from immunoSEQ multiplex PCR; TCRdb stores just in-frame clones and leaves some out. Seen here are roughly 120,000 clones, more than 40% observed once, and the top ten hold around 0.44%. The sample here was CD4+ T cells sorted from blood, taken at week 4, from a patient treated with tofacitinib. These receptors were taken from a human donor with alopecia areata.

The chain combines TRBV7-9 with TRBJ2-1, with TRBD2 matching 11 bases. This CDR3 contains 15 residues. The trim removed 2 bases at V and 6 bases at J, leaving 3 bases unmatched. From germline, CDR1 is SEHNR and CDR2 FQNEAQ (reference sequence). This CDR3 reads CASSLIGTSGNEQFF. In nucleotides, the CDR3 is TGTGCCAGCAGCTTAATAGGGACTAGCGGCAATGAGCAGTTCTTC.

The V and J genes are TRBV2 and TRBJ1-2; no clear D gene. Per germline, CDR1 SNHLY and CDR2 FYNNEI. The CDR3 length is 13 residues. V was trimmed by 6 bases and J by 4 bases, leaving 12 bases between them. The CDR3 DNA sequence: TGTGCCAGCAGGCCCCAGGCTGCCTATGGCTACACCTTC. Translated: CASRPQAAYGYTF.

This chain links TRBV29-1 with TRBJ1-1, with D unclear. This CDR3 has 14 residues. CDR1 and CDR2 (germline): SQVTM, ANQGSEA. The V gene lost 1 base and the J gene lost 1 base, with 10 bases spanning the gap. Here the CDR3 reads CSVEGKLGNTEAFF. CDR3 coding DNA: TGCAGCGTTGAAGGGAAGTTAGGGAACACTGAAGCTTTCTTT.

This chain uses TRBV9 with TRBJ2-5; D ambiguous. Trimming stripped 2 bases from V and 5 bases from J, with 16 bases between. The germline V gene encodes CDR1 SGDLS and CDR2 YYNGEE. This CDR3 has 15 residues. In DNA form, the CDR3 reads TGTGCCAGCAGCGTTGGCGGATTGACTTACGAGACCCAGTACTTC. Protein product: CASSVGGLTYETQYF.

The V call is TRBV5-1, the J call TRBJ2-3, with D possibly TRBD2 on 5 matching bases. From germline, CDR1 is SGHRS and CDR2 YFSETQ. Trimming removed 2 bases at V and 4 bases at J, with 8 bases between. The CDR3 extends over 13 amino acids. The CDR3 sequence is CASSFAGADTQYF. The CDR3 DNA sequence: TGCGCCAGCAGCTTTGCCGGGGCAGATACGCAGTATTTT.

This clone was detected once. This chain joins TRBV30 and TRBJ1-1; tentatively, D is TRBD1 (5 bases). The V end was cut by 8 bases, the J end by 2 bases, with 15 bases between. From germline, CDR1 is GTSNPN and CDR2 SVGIG (reference sequence). CDR3 length: 13 residues. Here the CDR3 reads CAMPRTGNTEAFF. As DNA, the CDR3 is TGTGCCATGCCGAGAACAGGAAACACTGAAGCTTTCTTT. Full variable domain (missing parts from reference TRBV30 and TRBJ1-1): SQTIHQWPATLVQPVGSPLSLECTVEGTSNPNLYWYRQAAGRGLQLLFYSVGIGQISSEVPQNLSASRPQDRQFILSSKKLLLSDSGFYLCAMPRTGNTEAFFGQGTRLTVV.

CDR3 sequence (DNA): TGTGCCAGCTCACCACGAAGGACAGGGGGGAACACTGAAGCTTTCTTT. This sequence encodes CASSPRRTGGNTEAFF. The genes are TRBV18 and TRBJ1-1, with 10 nucleotides matching TRBD1. V trimming: 1 base; J trimming: 1 base; junction bases outside the gene matches: 3. The CDR3 spans 16 residues. Germline loops: CDR1 KGHSH, CDR2 LQKENI.

V gene TRBV6-1 combines with J gene TRBJ1-1; TRBD1 aligns across 8 bases. The CDR3 contains 13 residues. CDR1 is MNHNS and CDR2 is SASEGT in the germline V gene. V gave up 7 bases and J gave up 2 bases; unmatched junction bases: 3. The CDR3 region is CASTTGGNTEAFF. CDR3 DNA sequence: TGTGCCAGCACTACAGGGGGAAACACTGAAGCTTTCTTT.

This clone has a single count. This chain joins TRBV30 and TRBJ1-1; a possible D gene is TRBD1 (5 bases). The CDR3 sequence is 12 residues long. The V end was cut by 7 bases, the J end by 4 bases, with 13 bases between. CDR1 GTSNPN and CDR2 SVGIG come from the germline V gene (reference sequence). CDR3 sequence reads: CAFRARPTEAFF. Here the CDR3 DNA reads TGTGCCTTCAGGGCTCGCCCCACTGAAGCTTTCTTT. The full variable domain, its missing parts supplied by reference TRBV30 and TRBJ1-1, is SQTIHQWPATLVQPVGSPLSLECTVEGTSNPNLYWYRQAAGRGLQLLFYSVGIGQISSEVPQNLSASRPQDRQFILSSKKLLLSDSGFYLCAFRARPTEAFFGQGTRLTVV.

The sample holds a few counts of this clone. The rearrangement uses TRBV5-1 and TRBJ1-1; D ambiguous. Trimming removed 1 base from V and 2 bases from J, with 0 bases in between. Germline V gives CDR1 SGHRS, CDR2 YFSETQ. The CDR3 has 11 amino acids. Here the CDR3 reads CASSLNTEAFF. CDR3 nucleotide sequence: TGCGCCAGCAGCTTGAACACTGAAGCTTTCTTT.

This rearrangement joins TRBV6-1 to TRBJ1-2; weak D call: TRBD1 (5 bases). The V end lost 1 base, the J end lost 7 bases, and 13 bases lay between the germline ends. The CDR3 is made up of 14 amino acids. CDR1 and CDR2 from the germline V gene are MNHNS and SASEGT. CDR3 DNA sequence: TGTGCCAGCAGTGAAGTGGGGCGCGTCTCTGGCTACACCTTC. This sequence encodes CASSEVGRVSGYTF.

The table lists this clone with a few counts. This chain links TRBV20-1 with TRBJ1-1; unclear D gene. The CDR3 contains 11 residues. The ends were cut back, 3 bases at V and 10 bases at J, with 12 bases in the middle. The germline V gene encodes CDR1 DFQATT and CDR2 SNEGSKA (reference sequence). CDR3 sequence: CSASGLHIAFF. DNA of the CDR3: TGCAGTGCTAGCGGCCTCCATATAGCTTTCTTT.

This clone was seen a single time. The chain joins TRBV29-1 to TRBJ2-3; D gene unclear. The germline gives CDR1 SQVTM, CDR2 ANQGSEA. The length of the CDR3 is 13 residues. V dropped 4 bases and J dropped 2 bases, with 10 bases sitting between them. The CDR3 protein is CSVVGQYTDTQYF. The DNA for the CDR3 is TGCAGCGTTGTAGGGCAGTACACAGATACGCAGTATTTT.

The chain is built from TRBV7-9 and TRBJ1-5; weak D call: TRBD1 (6 bases). The CDR3 runs to 13 residues. V lost 5 bases and J 7 bases, leaving 12 bases between the germline ends. The germline gives CDR1 SEHNR, CDR2 FQNEAQ (reference sequence). CDR3 protein: CASSTGNNQPQHF. CDR3 sequence (DNA): TGTGCCAGCAGCACAGGGAATAACCAGCCCCAGCATTTT.

This clone has just a few counts. V gene TRBV27 combines with J gene TRBJ2-5; 7 bases are shared with TRBD2. The CDR3 contains 14 residues. Losses at the gene ends were 5 bases for V and 7 bases for J; bases not matched to a gene: 10. Germline V CDR1 and CDR2: MNHEY, SMNVEV (reference sequence). The CDR3 DNA reads TGTGCCAGCAGTGTGAGCGGGATCCTTGGGACCCAGTACTTC. This encodes CASSVSGILGTQYF.

The rearrangement links TRBV15 to TRBJ2-5; possible D gene TRBD2, 6 bases. The V and J ends lost 3 bases and 2 bases respectively, with 13 bases between them. Germline loops: CDR1 LNHNV, CDR2 YYDKDF (reference sequence). This CDR3 spans 15 amino acids. CDR3 loop: CATSRGGVLQETQYF. The CDR3 DNA reads as TGTGCCACCAGCAGGGGCGGGGTCTTACAAGAGACCCAGTACTTC.

This clone was counted a few times. This chain joins TRBV19 and TRBJ1-6, with D hard to call. This CDR3 region has 12 residues. Germline V CDR1 and CDR2: LNHDA, SQIVND (reference sequence). Trimming took 9 bases from V and 9 from J, leaving 12 bases between them. CDR3 protein: CASTSSGSPLHF. DNA of the CDR3: TGTGCCAGCACCTCCAGTGGTTCACCCCTCCACTTT.

The chain uses TRBV27 and TRBJ1-3; TRBD1 agrees at 7 bases. Germline trimming cut 4 bases from V and 0 bases from J; bases unmatched to any gene: 0. Germline V CDR1 and CDR2: MNHEY, SMNVEV (reference sequence). CDR3 size: 14 residues. DNA for the CDR3: TGTGCCAGCAGTTGGGACAGCTCTGGAAACACCATATATTTT. Its protein product is CASSWDSSGNTIYF.

This clone has just a few counts. This chain links TRBV14 with TRBJ1-1, with 9 nucleotides matching TRBD1. Germline CDR1 is SGHDN and CDR2 is FVKESK. The junction had 9 bases not matched to a gene; V was cut back by 4 bases and J by 6 bases. This CDR3 comprises 15 residues. CDR3 sequence reads: CASSLLQGARSEAFF. In nucleotides, the CDR3 is TGTGCCAGCAGCCTGTTACAGGGGGCGCGTTCTGAAGCTTTCTTT. Drawing the rest from reference TRBV14 and TRBJ1-1, the complete variable domain is EAGVTQFPSHSVIEKGQTVTLRCDPISGHDNLYWYRRVMGKEIKFLLHFVKESKQDESGMPNNRFLAERTGGTYSTLKVQPAELEDSGVYFCASSLLQGARSEAFFGQGTRLTVV.

The J gene is TRBJ1-2, the V gene TRBV18; D is possibly TRBD1 (6 bases). V was cut by 6 bases and J by 6 bases, with 17 bases left in between. Germline CDR1 reads KGHSH; CDR2 reads LQKENI. The CDR3 sequence is 14 residues long. The CDR3: CASSPITGGDGYTF. For the CDR3, the DNA is TGTGCCAGCTCTCCGATAACGGGGGGCGATGGCTACACCTTC.

This clone was recorded a few times. The genes are TRBV10-3 and TRBJ2-1; a weak D match, TRBD1 (6 bases). Per germline, CDR1 ENHRY and CDR2 SYGVKD. CDR3 length equals 16 residues. The V and J ends lost 6 bases and 0 bases respectively, with 15 bases between them. The CDR3 region has the DNA TGTGCCATCAGCGAGCCAGCGGACAGCTCCTACAATGAGCAGTTCTTC. It codes for CAISEPADSSYNEQFF.